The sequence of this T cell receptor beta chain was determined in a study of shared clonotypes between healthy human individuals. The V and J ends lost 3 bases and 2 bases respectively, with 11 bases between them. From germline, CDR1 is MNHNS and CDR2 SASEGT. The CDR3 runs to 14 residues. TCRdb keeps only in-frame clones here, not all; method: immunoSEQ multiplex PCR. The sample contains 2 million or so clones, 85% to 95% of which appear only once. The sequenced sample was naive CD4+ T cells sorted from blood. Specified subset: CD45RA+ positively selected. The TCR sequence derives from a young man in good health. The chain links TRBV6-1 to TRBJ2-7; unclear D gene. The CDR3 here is CASSEAVRPYEQYF. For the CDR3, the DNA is TGTGCCAGCAGTGAGGCTGTCCGACCCTACGAGCAGTACTTC.